These 9 T cell receptor beta chains share one sample of origin, sequenced in a study of glioma-infiltrating T cells. Amplification of TCR alpha and beta CDR3 regions from RNA used iRepertoire nested multiplex PCR. From the multiplex PCR reads, TCRdb called clonotypes with MiXCR, one entry per CDR3 protein. In the table there are some 120,000 distinct CDR3 sequences, approximately 25% of which are singletons. Material: glioma tissue, nonneoplastic brain tissue, or PBMCs (not recorded which). These receptors all come from a human donor with low-grade glioma or glioblastoma, undergoing nonglioma brain surgery, or in good health (not recorded which).

Notes on this clonotype: A much larger clonotype is one base distant, so this may be a read error. The chain has TRBV7-3 and TRBJ2-5; the D gene is possibly TRBD2 (7 bases). V was trimmed by 6 bases and J by 9 bases, leaving 23 bases between them. There are 15 residues in the CDR3. Germline CDR1 and CDR2: SGHTA and FQGTGA. DNA of the CDR3: TGTGCCAGCAGTTCAATGGGGGGGCCGGGGGAGGCCCAGTACTTC. Its protein is CASSSMGGPGEAQYF. The full variable domain, rest sourced from reference TRBV7-3 and TRBJ2-5, is GAGVSQTPSNKVTEKGKYVELRCDPISGHTALYWYRQSLGQGPEFLIYFQGTGAADDSGLPNDRFFAVRPEGSVSTLKIQRTERGDSAVYLCASSSMGGPGEAQYFGPGTRLLVL.

Comments on this clonotype: A much larger clone lies a single base off, so this may be a read error. The rearrangement links TRBV7-2 to TRBJ2-7; TRBD1 or TRBD2 may be the D gene (5 bases each). Germline V gene sequence: CDR1 SGHTA, CDR2 FQGNSA. The CDR3 length is 14 residues. The CDR3 DNA is TGTGCCAGCAGGCAAGGGACGCACTCCTACGAGCAGTGCTTC. Protein sequence: CASRQGTHSYEQCF. Filled out from reference TRBV7-2 and TRBJ2-7, the complete variable domain reads GAGVSQSPSNKVTEKGKDVELRCDPISGHTALYWYRQSLGQGLEFLIYFQGNSAPDKSGLPSDRFSAERTGGSVSTLTIQRTQQEDSAVYLCASRQGTHSYEQCFGPGTRLTVT.

In its sample, this clonotype was seen many times. The chain combines TRBV28 with TRBJ2-7, with D perhaps matching TRBD1 or TRBD2 (5 bases each). This CDR3 contains 15 residues. Germline CDR1 reads MDHEN; CDR2 reads SYDVKM. With 3 bases removed from V and 9 bases from J, the gap between germline ends came to 21 bases. The CDR3 DNA is TGTGCCAGCAGTTTGGGGAACCGGGACCCCCGGAGGCAGTACTTC. It encodes CASSLGNRDPRRQYF. The whole variable domain, remainder taken from reference TRBV28 and TRBJ2-7, is DVKVTQSSRYLVKRTGEKVFLECVQDMDHENMFWYRQDPGLGLRLIYFSYDVKMKEKGDIPEGYSVSREKKERFSLILESASTNQTSMYLCASSLGNRDPRRQYFGPGTRLTVT.

The chain recombines TRBV29-1 with TRBJ1-4; a possible D gene is TRBD1 (6 bases). V lost 6 bases, J lost 7 bases, and 12 bases lay in between. Germline CDR1 is SQVTM and CDR2 is ANQGSEA. CDR3 size: 12 residues. CDR3 in DNA: TGCAGCGTCGGACAGTACCGTGAAAAACTGTTTTTT. Residues: CSVGQYREKLFF. Together with reference TRBV29-1 and TRBJ1-4, the CDR3 gives the full variable domain: SAVISQKPSRDICQRGTSLTIQCQVDSQVTMMFWYRQQPGQSLTLIATANQGSEATYESGFVIDKFPISRPNLTFSTLTVSNMSPEDSSIYLCSVGQYREKLFFGSGTQLSVL.

This clonotype turned up a few times. The rearrangement links TRBV7-8 to TRBJ1-2, with 9 nucleotides matching TRBD1. Germline CDR1 and CDR2: SGHVS and FQNEAQ. V was pared by 5 bases and J by 0 bases, with 7 bases of the junction left unmatched. The CDR3 consists of 16 residues. In DNA, the CDR3 is TGTGCCAGCAGCCCCGGGACAGGGCAATCTAACTATGGCTACACCTTC. It translates to CASSPGTGQSNYGYTF.

The chain combines TRBV18 with TRBJ2-7; TRBD2 matches at 13 bases. Germline V CDR1 and CDR2: KGHSH, LQKENI. The CDR3 covers 14 residues. Trimming at V came to 6 bases and at J to 5 bases, leaving 4 bases not matched to a gene. The CDR3 nucleotides read TGTGCCAGCTCGCCGGGACTAGCGGGAAACGAGCAGTACTTC. Protein product: CASSPGLAGNEQYF.

Ten or more counts support this clonotype. The CDR3 is CASSYPGTGYQPQHF. CDR3 DNA sequence: TGTGCCAGCAGTTACCCCGGGACAGGGTATCAGCCCCAGCATTTT. The rearrangement uses TRBV6-2 or TRBV6-3 and TRBJ1-5; 9 bases fit TRBD1. The junction had 4 bases not matched to a gene; V was cut back by 2 bases and J by 5 bases. The length of the CDR3 is 15 residues. The V gene's germline CDR1 is MNHEY and CDR2 SVGEGT.

This clonotype was seen ten or more times. The chain uses TRBV4-3 and TRBJ2-3, with D uncertain. Germline CDR1 LGHNA, CDR2 YSLEER. The germline V and J ends were trimmed by 0 bases and 2 bases, with 6 bases remaining between them. This CDR3 region has 14 residues. The CDR3 reads CASSQETATDTQYF. CDR3 nucleotide sequence: TGCGCCAGCAGCCAAGAAACAGCCACAGATACGCAGTATTTT.

This clonotype has a count of ten or more. This chain uses TRBV20-1 with TRBJ1-1; D is uncertain. Trimming took 3 bases from V and 6 from J, leaving 17 bases between them. From germline, CDR1 is DFQATT and CDR2 SNEGSKA (reference sequence). The CDR3 is 14 amino acids. CDR3 in DNA: TGCAGTGCTAGTCGTTGGTCCTTTAGATCTGAAGCTTTCTTT. Translated, it gives CSASRWSFRSEAFF.